This is a list of T cell receptor beta chains from one sample in a study of T cells after yellow fever vaccination. TCRdb re-analysed the 5' RACE reads in MiXCR, keeping a single row per CDR3 protein. This table holds 300,000 to 450,000 distinct CDR3 sequences, about 7.8% found once. The sample was PBMCs, taken 35 to 50 days after the first yellow fever vaccination. These receptors were taken from a young man who received the YFV17D yellow fever vaccine. Each CDR3 is given with its conserved first and last residue. D genes are given only for firm matches. Clone size appears in some rows only: once, few, many, or a class for an expanded clone.

d_call: TRBD1
clone_size: NA
j_call: TRBJ1-1
v_call: TRBV7-2
cdr3_aa: CASSLAPDRLNTEAFF
cdr3_nt: TGTGCCAGCAGCTTAGCCCCGGACAGGCTGAACACTGAAGCTTTCTTT

d_call: NA
clone_size: few
j_call: TRBJ1-2
v_call: TRBV4-3
cdr3_aa: CASSQDPQAGGYTF
cdr3_nt: TGCGCCAGCAGCCAAGATCCCCAGGCGGGTGGCTACACCTTC

d_call: NA
clone_size: many
j_call: TRBJ2-7
v_call: TRBV6-2/TRBV6-3
cdr3_aa: CASSRSSYEQYF
cdr3_nt: TGTGCCAGCAGTCGAAGCTCCTACGAGCAGTACTTC

d_call: NA
clone_size: NA
j_call: TRBJ2-2
v_call: TRBV7-7
cdr3_aa: CASSLSSGGELFF
cdr3_nt: TGTGCTAGCAGCTTATCTTCGGGCGGGGAGCTGTTTTTT

d_call: TRBD2
clone_size: few
j_call: TRBJ2-1
v_call: TRBV5-1
cdr3_aa: CASSPGRTRLLGEQFF
cdr3_nt: TGCGCCAGCAGCCCCGGCCGGACTAGGCTGCTAGGTGAGCAGTTCTTC

d_call: NA
clone_size: few
j_call: TRBJ1-1
v_call: TRBV20-1
cdr3_aa: CSAPDGKTEAFF
cdr3_nt: TGCAGTGCCCCGGATGGTAAGACTGAAGCTTTCTTT

d_call: NA
clone_size: few
j_call: TRBJ1-1
v_call: TRBV4-1
cdr3_aa: CASSQVTGGGTEAFF
cdr3_nt: TGCGCCAGCAGCCAAGTAACCGGGGGAGGCACTGAAGCTTTCTTT

d_call: NA
clone_size: NA
j_call: TRBJ1-2
v_call: TRBV5-1
cdr3_aa: CASSPTVLSNYGYTF
cdr3_nt: TGCGCCAGCAGCCCGACAGTGCTATCAAACTATGGCTACACCTTC

d_call: NA
clone_size: NA
j_call: TRBJ2-5
v_call: TRBV18
cdr3_aa: CASSRDKQETQYF
cdr3_nt: TGTGCCAGCTCCCGGGACAAACAAGAGACCCAGTACTTC

d_call: NA
clone_size: NA
j_call: TRBJ2-2
v_call: TRBV5-4
cdr3_aa: CASSLVQGMAGELFF
cdr3_nt: TGTGCCAGCAGCTTGGTGCAGGGGATGGCCGGGGAGCTGTTTTTT

d_call: NA
clone_size: NA
j_call: TRBJ1-6
v_call: TRBV7-3
cdr3_aa: CASSPEEGLPLHF
cdr3_nt: TGTGCCAGCAGCCCCGAGGAGGGCCTCCCCCTCCACTTT

d_call: NA
clone_size: NA
j_call: TRBJ1-1
v_call: TRBV6-2/TRBV6-3
cdr3_aa: CASRTENTEAFF
cdr3_nt: TGTGCCAGCAGGACAGAGAACACTGAAGCTTTCTTT

d_call: NA
clone_size: few
j_call: TRBJ1-5
v_call: TRBV28
cdr3_aa: CASSFAGLNNQPQHF
cdr3_nt: TGTGCCAGCAGTTTTGCAGGGTTAAACAATCAGCCCCAGCATTTT

d_call: NA
clone_size: many
j_call: TRBJ2-2
v_call: TRBV10-3
cdr3_aa: CASRGADAGELFF
cdr3_nt: TGTGCCAGTCGGGGGGCCGACGCCGGGGAGCTGTTTTTT

d_call: NA
clone_size: few
j_call: TRBJ2-5
v_call: TRBV10-3
cdr3_aa: CAISESTVSSETQYF
cdr3_nt: TGTGCCATCAGTGAGTCGACTGTCAGCAGTGAGACCCAGTACTTC

d_call: TRBD1
clone_size: NA
j_call: TRBJ2-4
v_call: TRBV3-1
cdr3_aa: CASSRGTGTLDIQYF
cdr3_nt: TGTGCCAGCAGCCGGGGGACAGGGACGCTGGACATTCAGTACTTC

d_call: NA
clone_size: NA
j_call: TRBJ1-2
v_call: TRBV5-1
cdr3_aa: CASSLGGTVLDGYTF
cdr3_nt: TGCGCCAGCAGCTTGGGGGGGACGGTGTTGGATGGCTACACCTTC

d_call: NA
clone_size: many
j_call: TRBJ2-2
v_call: TRBV28
cdr3_aa: CASSLVGANTGELFF
cdr3_nt: TGTGCCAGCAGTTTAGTGGGAGCGAACACCGGGGAGCTGTTTTTT

d_call: NA
clone_size: once
j_call: TRBJ1-5
v_call: TRBV10-3
cdr3_aa: CAIKGPMYYQPQHF
cdr3_nt: TGTGCCATCAAGGGCCCCATGTACTATCAGCCCCAGCATTTT

d_call: NA
clone_size: NA
j_call: TRBJ1-2
v_call: TRBV6-2/TRBV6-3
cdr3_aa: CASSSGNNYGYTF
cdr3_nt: TGTGCCAGCAGTTCCGGGAATAACTATGGCTACACCTTC

d_call: NA
clone_size: few
j_call: TRBJ1-1
v_call: TRBV19
cdr3_aa: CASSIPQGTKAFF
cdr3_nt: TGTGCCAGTAGTATCCCTCAAGGGACAAAAGCTTTCTTT

d_call: NA
clone_size: few
j_call: TRBJ1-6
v_call: TRBV6-1
cdr3_aa: CASAPGGEFSYNSPLHF
cdr3_nt: TGTGCCAGCGCCCCCGGGGGCGAGTTTTCCTATAATTCACCCCTCCACTTT

d_call: TRBD2
clone_size: NA
j_call: TRBJ2-5
v_call: TRBV11-2
cdr3_aa: CASSLVAGGPDSRETQYF
cdr3_nt: TGTGCCAGCAGCTTAGTAGCGGGGGGACCCGATAGTCGGGAGACCCAGTACTTC

d_call: NA
clone_size: many
j_call: TRBJ2-1
v_call: TRBV6-4
cdr3_aa: CASSDGGNEQFF
cdr3_nt: TGTGCCAGCAGTGACGGGGGGAATGAGCAGTTCTTC

d_call: NA
clone_size: NA
j_call: TRBJ1-2
v_call: TRBV20-1
cdr3_aa: CSARGVNSGYTF
cdr3_nt: TGCAGTGCTAGGGGGGTTAACAGTGGCTACACCTTC

d_call: NA
clone_size: NA
j_call: TRBJ2-3
v_call: TRBV5-1
cdr3_aa: CASSLGTNPTDTQYF
cdr3_nt: TGCGCCAGCAGCTTAGGGACAAATCCCACAGATACGCAGTATTTT